The clone carrying this T cell receptor beta chain was picked up a small number of times. Germline V gene sequence: CDR1 SGHAT, CDR2 FQNNGV. The CDR3 contains 15 residues. V lost 7 bases, J lost 4 bases, and 19 bases lay in between. This entry belongs to a study of identical twins. TCRdb redid the calling of the 5' RACE reads with MiXCR, one entry per CDR3 protein. The repertoire includes roughly 350,000 distinct CDR3 sequences, roughly 9% of them detected once, and under 9.5% sits in the top ten. Sequencing was performed on naive T cells sorted from blood. This clonotype was sampled from a woman in her 50s in good health. This chain joins TRBV11-2 and TRBJ2-5; no clear D gene. The CDR3 DNA follows: TGTGCCAGCACTCCCGGGCCGCTCCTCCCAGAGACCCAGTACTTC. As protein: CASTPGPLLPETQYF. The full variable domain, completed using reference TRBV11-2 and TRBJ2-5, is EAGVAQSPRYKIIEKRQSVAFWCNPISGHATLYWYQQILGQGPKLLIQFQNNGVVDDSQLPKDRFSAERLKGVDSTLKIQPAKLEDSAVYLCASTPGPLLPETQYFGPGTRLLVL.